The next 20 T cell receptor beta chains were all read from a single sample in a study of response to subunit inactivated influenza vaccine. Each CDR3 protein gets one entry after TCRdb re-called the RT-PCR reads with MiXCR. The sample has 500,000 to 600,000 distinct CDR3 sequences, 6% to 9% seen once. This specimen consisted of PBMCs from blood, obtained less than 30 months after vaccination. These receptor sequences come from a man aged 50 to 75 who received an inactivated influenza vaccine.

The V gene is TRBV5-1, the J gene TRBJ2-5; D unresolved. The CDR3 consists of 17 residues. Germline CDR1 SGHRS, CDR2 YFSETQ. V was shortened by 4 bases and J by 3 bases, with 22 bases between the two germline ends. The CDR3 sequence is CASSAGVRHLDEETQYF. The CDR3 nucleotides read TGCGCCAGCAGCGCTGGAGTAAGGCACCTGGATGAAGAGACCCAGTACTTC.

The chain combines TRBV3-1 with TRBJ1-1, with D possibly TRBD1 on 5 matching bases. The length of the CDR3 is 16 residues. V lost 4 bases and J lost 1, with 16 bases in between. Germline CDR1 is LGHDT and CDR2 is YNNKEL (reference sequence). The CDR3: CASSPPRLGGNTEAFF. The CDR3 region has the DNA TGTGCCAGCAGCCCCCCCCGCTTGGGGGGGAACACTGAAGCTTTCTTT. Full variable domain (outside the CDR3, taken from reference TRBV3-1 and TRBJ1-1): DTAVSQTPKYLVTQMGNDKSIKCEQNLGHDTMYWYKQDSKKFLKIMFSYNNKELIINETVPNRFSPKSPDKAHLNLHINSLELGDSAVYFCASSPPRLGGNTEAFFGQGTRLTVV.

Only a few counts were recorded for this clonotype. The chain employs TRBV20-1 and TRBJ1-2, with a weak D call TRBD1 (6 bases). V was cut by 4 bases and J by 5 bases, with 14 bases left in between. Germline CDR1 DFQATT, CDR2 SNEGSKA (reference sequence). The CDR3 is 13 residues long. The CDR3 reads CSANGGQGYGYTF. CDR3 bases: TGCAGTGCTAATGGGGGTCAGGGGTATGGCTACACCTTC.

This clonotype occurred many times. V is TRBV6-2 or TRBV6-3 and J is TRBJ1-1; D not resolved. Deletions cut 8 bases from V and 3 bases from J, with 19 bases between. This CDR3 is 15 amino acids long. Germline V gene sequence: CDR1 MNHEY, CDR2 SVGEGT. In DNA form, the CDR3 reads TGTGCCAGCGGAATAGAAGAAGTAAAGGACACTGAAGCTTTCTTT. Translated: CASGIEEVKDTEAFF.

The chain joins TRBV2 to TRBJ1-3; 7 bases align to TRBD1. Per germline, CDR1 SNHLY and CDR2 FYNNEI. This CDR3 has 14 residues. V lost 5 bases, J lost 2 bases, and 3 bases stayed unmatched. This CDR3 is CASSTTGTGNTIYF. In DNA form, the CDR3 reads TGTGCCAGCAGTACGACAGGGACTGGAAACACCATATATTTT.

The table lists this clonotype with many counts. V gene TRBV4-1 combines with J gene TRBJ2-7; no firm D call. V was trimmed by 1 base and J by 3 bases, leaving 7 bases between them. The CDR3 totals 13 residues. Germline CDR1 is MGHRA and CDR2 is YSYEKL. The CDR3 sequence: CASSQAAYYEQYF. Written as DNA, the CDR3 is TGCGCCAGCAGCCAAGCAGCATACTACGAGCAGTACTTC.

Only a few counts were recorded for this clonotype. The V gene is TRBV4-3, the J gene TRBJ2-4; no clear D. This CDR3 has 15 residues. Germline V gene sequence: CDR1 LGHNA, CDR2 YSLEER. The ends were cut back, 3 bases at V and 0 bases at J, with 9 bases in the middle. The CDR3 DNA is TGCGCCAGCAGCCAGAACCACGTAGCCAAAAACATTCAGTACTTC. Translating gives CASSQNHVAKNIQYF.

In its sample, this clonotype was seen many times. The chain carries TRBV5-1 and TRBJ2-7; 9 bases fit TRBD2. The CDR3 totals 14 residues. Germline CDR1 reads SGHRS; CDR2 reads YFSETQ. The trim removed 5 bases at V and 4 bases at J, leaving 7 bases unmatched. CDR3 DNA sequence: TGCGCCAGCAGACCAGCTAGCGGGAATTACGAGCAGTACTTC. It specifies CASRPASGNYEQYF.

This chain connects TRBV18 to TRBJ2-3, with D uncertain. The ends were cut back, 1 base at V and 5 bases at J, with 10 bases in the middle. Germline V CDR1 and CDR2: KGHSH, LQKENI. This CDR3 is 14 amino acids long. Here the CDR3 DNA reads TGTGCCAGCTCACCACGACCCAGTATAGATACGCAGTATTTT. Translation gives CASSPRPSIDTQYF.

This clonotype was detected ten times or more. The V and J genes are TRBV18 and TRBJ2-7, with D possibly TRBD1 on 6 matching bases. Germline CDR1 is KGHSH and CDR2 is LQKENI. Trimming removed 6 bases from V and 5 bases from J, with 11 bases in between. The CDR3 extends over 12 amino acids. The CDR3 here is CASSSGVHEQYF. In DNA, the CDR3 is TGTGCCAGCTCGTCAGGGGTACACGAGCAGTACTTC.

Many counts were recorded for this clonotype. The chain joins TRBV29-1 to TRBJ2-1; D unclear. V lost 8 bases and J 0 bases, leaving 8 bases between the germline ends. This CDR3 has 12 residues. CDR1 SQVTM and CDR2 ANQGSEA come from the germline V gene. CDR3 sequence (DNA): TGCAGCCCCCCTAGCTCCTACAATGAGCAGTTCTTC. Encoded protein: CSPPSSYNEQFF.

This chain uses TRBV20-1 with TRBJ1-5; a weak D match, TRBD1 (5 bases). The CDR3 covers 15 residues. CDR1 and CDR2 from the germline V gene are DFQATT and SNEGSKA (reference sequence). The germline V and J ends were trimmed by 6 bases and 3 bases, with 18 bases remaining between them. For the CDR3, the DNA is TGCAGTGCCAGCGGGGGGGACCTGTACAATCAGCCCCAGCATTTT. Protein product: CSASGGDLYNQPQHF.

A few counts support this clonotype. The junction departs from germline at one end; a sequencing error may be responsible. The CDR3 coding sequence is TGCAGTGCTAGAGATCGACGACTAGCGGGGGAGACTCAGTACTTC. Protein sequence: CSARDRRLAGETQYF. This chain joins TRBV20-1 and TRBJ2-5; 12 nucleotides match TRBD2. The germline CDR1 and CDR2 sequences are DFQATT and SNEGSKA (reference sequence). There are 15 residues in the CDR3.

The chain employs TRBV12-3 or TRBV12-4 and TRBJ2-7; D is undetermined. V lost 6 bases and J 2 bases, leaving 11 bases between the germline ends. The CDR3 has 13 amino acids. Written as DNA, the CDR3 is TGTGCCAGCAGCAGACGCGCTCCCTACGAGCAGTACTTC. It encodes CASSRRAPYEQYF.

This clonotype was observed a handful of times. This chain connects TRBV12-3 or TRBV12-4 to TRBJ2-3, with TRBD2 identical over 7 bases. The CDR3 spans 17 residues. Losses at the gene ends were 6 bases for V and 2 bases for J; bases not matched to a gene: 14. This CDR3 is CASSPYSRREYTDTQYF. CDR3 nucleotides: TGTGCCAGCAGCCCTTACTCTAGGCGGGAGTACACAGATACGCAGTATTTT.

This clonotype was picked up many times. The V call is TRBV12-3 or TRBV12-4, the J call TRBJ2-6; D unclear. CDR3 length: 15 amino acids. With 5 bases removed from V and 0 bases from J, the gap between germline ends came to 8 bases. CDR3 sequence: CASSLWGSGANVLTF. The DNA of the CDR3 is TGTGCCAGCAGTCTATGGGGCTCTGGGGCCAACGTCCTGACTTTC.

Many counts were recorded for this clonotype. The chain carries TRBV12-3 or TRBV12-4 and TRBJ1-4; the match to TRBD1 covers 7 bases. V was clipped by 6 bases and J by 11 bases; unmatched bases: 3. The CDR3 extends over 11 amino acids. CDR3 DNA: TGTGCCAGCAGCCTGGACAGGAAACTGTTTTTT. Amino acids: CASSLDRKLFF.

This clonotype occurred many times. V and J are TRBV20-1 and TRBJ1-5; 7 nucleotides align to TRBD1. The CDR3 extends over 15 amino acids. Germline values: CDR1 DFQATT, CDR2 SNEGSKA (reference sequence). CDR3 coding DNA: TGCAGCTCAGGCCCGAGCGACAGGGTTAATCAGCCCCAGCATTTT. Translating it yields CSSGPSDRVNQPQHF.

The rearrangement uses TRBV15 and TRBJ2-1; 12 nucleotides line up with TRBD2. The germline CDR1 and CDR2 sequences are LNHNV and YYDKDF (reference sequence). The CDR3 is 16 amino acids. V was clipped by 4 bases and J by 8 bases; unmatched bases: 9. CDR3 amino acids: CATSKARLAGDHEQFF. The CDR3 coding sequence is TGTGCCACCAGCAAAGCAAGACTAGCGGGAGACCATGAGCAGTTCTTC.

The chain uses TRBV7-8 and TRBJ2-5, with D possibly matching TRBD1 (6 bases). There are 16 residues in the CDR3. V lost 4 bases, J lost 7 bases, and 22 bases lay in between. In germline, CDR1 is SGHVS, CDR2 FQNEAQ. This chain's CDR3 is CASSSPGAGPGGTQYF. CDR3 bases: TGTGCCAGCAGCTCCCCAGGGGCGGGCCCCGGAGGGACCCAGTACTTC.